This record covers a single TCR beta chain. The CDR3 consists of 16 residues. Trimming took 2 bases from V and 4 from J, leaving 17 bases between them. From germline, CDR1 is SGDLS and CDR2 YYNGEE. The data belong to a study of CD8 T cells in ankylosing spondylitis. TCRdb re-analysed the 5' RACE reads in MiXCR, keeping a single row per CDR3 protein. This sample carries some 200,000 distinct CDR3 sequences, over 10% of them seen once, and the ten largest clones take approximately 15%. The sequence derives from a male donor with ankylosing spondylitis or in good health (not recorded which). The sequenced sample consisted of blood, either unsorted or a sorted T cell fraction (not recorded which). V gene TRBV9 combines with J gene TRBJ2-3; D may correspond to TRBD1 or TRBD2 (6 bases each). CDR3 nucleotides: TGTGCCAGCAGCGTCGAGCCGTGGGGGGCGTCAGATACGCAGTATTTT. Its protein product is CASSVEPWGASDTQYF.